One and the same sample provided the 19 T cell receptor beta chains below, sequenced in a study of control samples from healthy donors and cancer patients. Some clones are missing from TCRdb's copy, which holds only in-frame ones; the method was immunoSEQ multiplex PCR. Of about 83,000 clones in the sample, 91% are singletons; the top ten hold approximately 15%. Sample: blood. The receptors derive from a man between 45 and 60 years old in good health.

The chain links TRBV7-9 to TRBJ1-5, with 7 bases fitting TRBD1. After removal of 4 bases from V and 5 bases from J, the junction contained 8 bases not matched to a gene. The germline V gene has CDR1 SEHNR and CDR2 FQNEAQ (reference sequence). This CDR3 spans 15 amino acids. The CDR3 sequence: CASSSETGRDQPQHF. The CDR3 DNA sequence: TGTGCCAGCAGCTCAGAGACAGGGAGGGATCAGCCCCAGCATTTT.

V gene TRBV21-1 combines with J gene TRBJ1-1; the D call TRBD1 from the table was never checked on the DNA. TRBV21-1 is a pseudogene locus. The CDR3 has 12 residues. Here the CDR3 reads CATLTGKTEAFF. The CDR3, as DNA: TGTGCCACCTTGACAGGGAAGACTGAAGCTTTCTTT.

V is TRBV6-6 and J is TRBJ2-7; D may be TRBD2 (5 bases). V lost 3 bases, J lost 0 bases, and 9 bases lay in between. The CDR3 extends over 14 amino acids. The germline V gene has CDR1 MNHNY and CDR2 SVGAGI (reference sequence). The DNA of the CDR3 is TGTGCCAGCAGTTATAGCGCAAGCTCCTACGAGCAGTACTTC. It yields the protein CASSYSASSYEQYF.

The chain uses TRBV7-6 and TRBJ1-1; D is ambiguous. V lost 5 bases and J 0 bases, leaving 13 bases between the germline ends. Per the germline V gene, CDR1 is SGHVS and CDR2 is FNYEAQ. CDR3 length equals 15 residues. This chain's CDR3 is CASSPLRALNTEAFF. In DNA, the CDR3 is TGTGCCAGCAGCCCCTTAAGGGCGTTGAACACTGAAGCTTTCTTT. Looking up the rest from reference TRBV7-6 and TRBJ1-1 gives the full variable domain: GAGVSQSPRYKVTKRGQDVALRCDPISGHVSLYWYRQALGQGPEFLTYFNYEAQQDKSGLPNDRFSAERPEGSISTLTIQRTEQRDSAMYRCASSPLRALNTEAFFGQGTRLTVV.

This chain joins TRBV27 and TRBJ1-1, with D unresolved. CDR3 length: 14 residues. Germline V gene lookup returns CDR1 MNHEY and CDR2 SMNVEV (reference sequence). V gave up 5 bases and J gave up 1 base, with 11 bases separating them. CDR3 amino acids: CASSPLRGNTEAFF. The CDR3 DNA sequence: TGTGCCAGCAGTCCACTACGCGGGAACACTGAAGCTTTCTTT.

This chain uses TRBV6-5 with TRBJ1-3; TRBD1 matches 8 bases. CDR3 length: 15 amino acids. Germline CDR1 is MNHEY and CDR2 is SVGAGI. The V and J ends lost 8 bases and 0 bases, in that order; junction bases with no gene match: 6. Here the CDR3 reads CASGTGPLSGNTIYF. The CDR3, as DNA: TGTGCCAGCGGGACAGGCCCTCTCTCTGGAAACACCATATATTTT.

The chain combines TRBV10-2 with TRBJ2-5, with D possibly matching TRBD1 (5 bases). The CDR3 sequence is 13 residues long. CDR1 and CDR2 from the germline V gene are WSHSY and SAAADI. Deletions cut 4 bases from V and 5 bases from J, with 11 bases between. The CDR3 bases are TGCGCCAGCAGTGCGGACATCCAGGAGACCCAGTACTTC. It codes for CASSADIQETQYF.

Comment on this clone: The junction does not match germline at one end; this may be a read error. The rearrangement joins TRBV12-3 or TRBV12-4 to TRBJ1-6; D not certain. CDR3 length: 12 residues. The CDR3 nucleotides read TGTGCCAGCAGGTTAGACCATTCACCCCTCCACTTT. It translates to CASRLDHSPLHF.

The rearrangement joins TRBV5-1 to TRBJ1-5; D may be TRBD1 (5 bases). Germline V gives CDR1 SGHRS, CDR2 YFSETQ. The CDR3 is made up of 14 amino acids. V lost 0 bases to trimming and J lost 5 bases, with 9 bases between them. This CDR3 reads CASSLGGKDQPQHF. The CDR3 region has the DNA TGCGCCAGCAGCTTGGGGGGCAAGGATCAGCCCCAGCATTTT.

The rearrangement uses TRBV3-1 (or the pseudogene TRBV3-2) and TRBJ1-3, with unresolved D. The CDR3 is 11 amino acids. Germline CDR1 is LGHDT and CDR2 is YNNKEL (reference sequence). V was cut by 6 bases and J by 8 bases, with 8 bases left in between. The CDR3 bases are TGTGCCAGCAGGAAAGTAGACACCATATATTTT. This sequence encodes CASRKVDTIYF.

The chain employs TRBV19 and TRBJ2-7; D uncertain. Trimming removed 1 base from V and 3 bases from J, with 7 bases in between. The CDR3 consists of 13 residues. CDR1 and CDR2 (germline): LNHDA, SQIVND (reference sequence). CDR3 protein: CASSIASSYEQYF. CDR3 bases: TGTGCCAGTAGTATAGCAAGTAGCTACGAGCAGTACTTC.

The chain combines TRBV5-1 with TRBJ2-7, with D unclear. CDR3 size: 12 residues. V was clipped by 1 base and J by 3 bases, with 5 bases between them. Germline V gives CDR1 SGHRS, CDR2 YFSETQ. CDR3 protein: CASSLTSYEQYF. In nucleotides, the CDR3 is TGCGCCAGCAGCTTGACCAGCTACGAGCAGTACTTC.

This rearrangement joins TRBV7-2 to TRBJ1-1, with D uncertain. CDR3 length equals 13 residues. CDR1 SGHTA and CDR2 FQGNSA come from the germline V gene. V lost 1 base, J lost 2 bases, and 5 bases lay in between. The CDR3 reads CASSLGYNTEAFF. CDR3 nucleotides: TGTGCCAGCAGCTTAGGTTATAACACTGAAGCTTTCTTT.

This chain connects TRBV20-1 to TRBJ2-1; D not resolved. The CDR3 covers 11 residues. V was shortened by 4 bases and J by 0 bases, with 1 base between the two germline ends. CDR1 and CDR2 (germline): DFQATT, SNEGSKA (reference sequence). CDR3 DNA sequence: TGCAGTGCTAACTCCTACAATGAGCAGTTCTTC. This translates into CSANSYNEQFF.

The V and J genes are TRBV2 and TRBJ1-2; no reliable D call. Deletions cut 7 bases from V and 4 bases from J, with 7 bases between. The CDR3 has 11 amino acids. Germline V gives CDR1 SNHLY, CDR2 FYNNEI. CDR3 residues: CASNSFYGYTF. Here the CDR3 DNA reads TGTGCCAGCAACAGCTTCTATGGCTACACCTTC.

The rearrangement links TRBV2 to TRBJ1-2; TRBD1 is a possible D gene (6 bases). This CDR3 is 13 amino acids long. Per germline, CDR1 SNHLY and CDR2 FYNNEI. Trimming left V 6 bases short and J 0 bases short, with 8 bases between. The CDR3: CASRGQTNYGYTF. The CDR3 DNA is TGTGCCAGCAGAGGACAGACTAACTATGGCTACACCTTC.

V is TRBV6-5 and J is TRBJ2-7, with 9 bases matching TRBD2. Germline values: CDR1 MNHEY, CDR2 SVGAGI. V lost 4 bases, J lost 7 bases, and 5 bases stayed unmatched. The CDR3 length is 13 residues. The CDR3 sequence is CASSWGLAGEQYF. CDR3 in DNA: TGTGCCAGCAGTTGGGGTCTAGCGGGGGAGCAGTACTTC.

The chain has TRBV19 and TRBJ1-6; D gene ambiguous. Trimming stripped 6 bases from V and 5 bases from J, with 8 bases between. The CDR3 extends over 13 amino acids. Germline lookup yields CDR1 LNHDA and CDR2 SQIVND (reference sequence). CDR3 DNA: TGTGCCAGTAGGGTCGGCGATAATTCACCCCTCCACTTT. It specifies CASRVGDNSPLHF.

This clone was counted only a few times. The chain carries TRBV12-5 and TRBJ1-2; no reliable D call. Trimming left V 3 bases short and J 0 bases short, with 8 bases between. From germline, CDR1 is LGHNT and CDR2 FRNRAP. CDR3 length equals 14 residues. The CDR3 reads CASGFSTPNYGYTF. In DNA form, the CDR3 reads TGTGCTAGTGGTTTCTCAACCCCTAACTATGGCTACACCTTC.